A selection of T cell receptor beta chains follows, all from one sample in a study of response to subunit inactivated influenza vaccine. TCRdb passed the RT-PCR reads through MiXCR, listing each CDR3 protein once. The data hold fewer than 650,000 distinct CDR3 sequences, with roughly 13% observed a single time. Material: PBMCs from blood, obtained more than 35 days after vaccination. These TCRs come from a man aged 50-60 years who received an inactivated influenza vaccine. Each CDR3 is given with its conserved first and last residue. Fields, in order: D gene, clone size, V gene, J gene, CDR3 protein, CDR3 DNA. A D gene is named only where the DNA matches it firmly. Clone sizes are given selectively: once, few, many, or a class where the clone is expanded.

-,-,TRBV7-9,TRBJ1-4,CASSPHPQATNEKLFF,TGTGCCAGCAGCCCCCACCCCCAGGCAACTAATGAAAAACTGTTTTTT
TRBD2,few,TRBV6-1,TRBJ2-1,CAISRASGSYNEQFF,TGTGCCATTAGCCGGGCTAGCGGTTCCTACAATGAGCAGTTCTTC
-,few,TRBV7-9,TRBJ2-2,CASSAESTGELFF,TGTGCCAGCAGCGCAGAGAGCACCGGGGAGCTGTTTTTT
-,few,TRBV7-4,TRBJ2-7,CASGRDLKYEQYF,TGTGCCAGCGGTCGGGACCTGAAATACGAGCAGTACTTC
TRBD2,many,TRBV6-2/TRBV6-3,TRBJ2-1,CASSPRWGLAPLSSYNEQFF,TGTGCCAGCAGCCCGCGGTGGGGACTAGCGCCGCTTAGCTCCTACAATGAGCAGTTCTTC
-,-,TRBV5-6,TRBJ2-1,CASSLVADTYDEQFF,TGTGCCAGCAGCTTGGTGGCGGATACCTACGATGAGCAGTTCTTC
TRBD1,-,TRBV2,TRBJ2-4,CASSTGQGGISDIQYF,TGTGCCAGCAGCACCGGACAGGGAGGAATTTCGGACATTCAGTACTTC
-,few,TRBV20-1,TRBJ2-4,CSAKRRAGQNIQYF,TGCAGTGCAAAGAGGAGGGCCGGGCAAAACATTCAGTACTTC
-,-,TRBV7-9,TRBJ2-7,CASSRELNEQYF,TGTGCCAGCAGCCGGGAGTTAAACGAGCAGTACTTC
-,-,TRBV29-1,TRBJ1-5,CSVDGGGPHQPQHF,TGCAGCGTTGATGGAGGGGGGCCCCATCAGCCCCAGCATTTT
-,-,TRBV12-3/TRBV12-4,TRBJ2-7,CASSRQGRGYEQYF,TGTGCCAGCAGTCGACAGGGCCGGGGGTACGAGCAGTACTTC
-,many,TRBV29-1,TRBJ2-3,CSVLSGPEYF,TGCAGCGTTCTGAGCGGACCGGAGTATTTT
TRBD2,few,TRBV20-1,TRBJ2-1,CSARGGGSGRISYNEQFF,TGCAGTGCTAGAGGTGGGGGTAGCGGGAGGATCTCCTACAATGAGCAGTTCTTC
TRBD1,-,TRBV7-9,TRBJ2-5,CASSPDRVREETQYF,TGTGCCAGCAGCCCAGACAGGGTGAGGGAAGAGACCCAGTACTTC
TRBD2,-,TRBV7-2,TRBJ2-1,CASSSSSGIRGEQFF,TGTGCCAGCAGCTCCTCTAGCGGGATTCGGGGTGAGCAGTTCTTC
TRBD2,few,TRBV13,TRBJ2-3,CASSFRTSGGDTQYF,TGTGCCAGCAGCTTTCGGACTAGCGGGGGGGATACGCAGTATTTT
-,-,TRBV28,TRBJ2-7,CASNAARPYEQYF,TGTGCCAGCAATGCTGCCAGACCCTACGAGCAGTACTTC
TRBD2,-,TRBV11-2,TRBJ2-7,CASSFAREGPYEQYF,TGTGCCAGCAGCTTCGCGCGGGAGGGCCCCTACGAGCAGTACTTC
-,-,TRBV2,TRBJ2-7,CASSPYQQGFEQYF,TGTGCCAGCAGCCCCTATCAACAGGGTTTCGAGCAGTACTTC
TRBD1,-,TRBV28,TRBJ2-3,CASRAGTGLTDTQYF,TGTGCCAGCAGGGCCGGGACAGGGCTCACAGATACGCAGTATTTT
-,few,TRBV3-1,TRBJ2-1,CASSQESHEQFF,TGTGCCAGCAGCCAAGAAAGCCATGAGCAGTTCTTC
TRBD1,-,TRBV7-8,TRBJ1-1,CASTPGGAGNTEAFF,TGTGCCAGCACCCCAGGGGGGGCCGGGAACACTGAAGCTTTCTTT
-,few,TRBV20-1,TRBJ2-3,CSALYLEGSPQRGDTQYF,TGCAGTGCTCTCTATCTGGAGGGTTCTCCCCAGAGGGGGGATACGCAGTATTTT
TRBD2,-,TRBV4-2,TRBJ2-2,CASSQWGLVDWELFF,TGTGCCAGCAGCCAGTGGGGACTAGTGGACTGGGAGCTGTTTTTT
-,few,TRBV4-2,TRBJ2-7,CASSARDGPEQYF,TGTGCCAGCAGCGCAAGGGATGGACCGGAGCAGTACTTC
TRBD1,-,TRBV7-9,TRBJ2-6,CASSPQGAGANVLTF,TGTGCCAGCAGCCCCCAGGGGGCTGGGGCCAACGTCCTGACTTTC
TRBD1,-,TRBV5-6,TRBJ2-7,CASSLEQGFYEQYF,TGTGCCAGCAGCTTGGAACAGGGGTTCTACGAGCAGTACTTC
-,many,TRBV5-1,TRBJ2-2,CASSLFGPNTGELFF,TGCGCCAGCAGCTTGTTCGGGCCGAACACCGGGGAGCTGTTTTTT
-,-,TRBV5-1,TRBJ2-5,CASSQGGTSGETQYF,TGCGCCAGCAGCCAGGGGGGCACTAGCGGAGAGACCCAGTACTTC
TRBD2,few,TRBV5-1,TRBJ2-1,CASSPWLADYNEQFF,TGCGCCAGCAGCCCCTGGCTAGCGGACTACAATGAGCAGTTCTTC
TRBD2,-,TRBV12-3/TRBV12-4,TRBJ2-3,CASSLNSGSVPDTQYF,TGTGCCAGCAGTTTAAATAGCGGGAGTGTACCAGATACGCAGTATTTT
-,-,TRBV27,TRBJ2-2,CASSLRLRTGELFF,TGTGCCAGCAGTTTAAGGCTCCGGACCGGGGAGCTGTTTTTT
-,many,TRBV4-2,TRBJ2-7,CASSLRDKTYEQYF,TGTGCCAGCAGCCTCCGGGACAAAACCTACGAGCAGTACTTC
-,few,TRBV19,TRBJ1-6,CASSVRDSSPLHF,TGTGCCAGTTCCGTCAGGGATTCCTCACCCCTCCACTTT
TRBD1,few,TRBV20-1,TRBJ2-3,CSAREDRGLGTDTQYF,TGCAGTGCTAGAGAAGACAGGGGGCTGGGCACAGATACGCAGTATTTT
-,few,TRBV29-1,TRBJ1-1,CSARRGNMNTEAFF,TGCAGCGCCCGAAGGGGCAACATGAACACTGAAGCTTTCTTT
-,-,TRBV18,TRBJ1-2,CASSPRGWNGYTF,TGTGCCAGCTCACCCAGGGGATGGAATGGCTACACCTTC
TRBD1,-,TRBV7-2,TRBJ2-2,CASTHGQGWNTGELFF,TGTGCCAGCACCCATGGACAGGGTTGGAACACCGGGGAGCTGTTTTTT
TRBD1,-,TRBV27,TRBJ1-6,CASSVKQGRSYNSPLHF,TGTGCCAGCAGTGTCAAACAGGGGAGGTCCTATAATTCACCCCTCCACTTT
TRBD2,-,TRBV6-1,TRBJ2-5,CASLSGTPGGAQYF,TGTGCCAGCCTATCCGGGACGCCCGGGGGGGCCCAGTACTTC
-,-,TRBV20-1,TRBJ2-1,CSARETLRRRDEQFF,TGCAGTGCTAGAGAGACATTAAGAAGGAGGGATGAGCAGTTCTTC
TRBD1,few,TRBV5-1,TRBJ2-7,CASSRNPPGTAYEQYF,TGCGCCAGCAGCCGCAACCCCCCCGGGACAGCCTACGAGCAGTACTTC
-,few,TRBV11-1,TRBJ2-1,CASSSFGQSKNEQFF,TGTGCCAGCAGCTCCTTCGGACAGTCAAAGAATGAGCAGTTCTTC
-,few,TRBV7-9,TRBJ2-1,CASSLVPGHQSNEQFF,TGTGCCAGCAGCTTAGTACCGGGACACCAAAGCAATGAGCAGTTCTTC
TRBD1,many,TRBV25-1,TRBJ2-3,CASSQGQGSTDTQYF,TGTGCCAGCAGTCAGGGACAGGGAAGCACAGATACGCAGTATTTT
-,-,TRBV7-9,TRBJ2-2,CASSPGRGSGELFF,TGTGCCAGCAGCCCCGGTAGGGGGTCCGGGGAGCTGTTTTTT
-,-,TRBV10-3,TRBJ2-5,CAISESIHSSSETQYF,TGTGCCATCAGTGAGTCAATCCACAGTTCGAGCGAGACCCAGTACTTC
TRBD1,many,TRBV12-3/TRBV12-4,TRBJ1-5,CASRSGTGNQPQHF,TGTGCCAGCAGGAGTGGGACAGGCAATCAGCCCCAGCATTTT
-,few,TRBV28,TRBJ2-3,CASSPTSLADTQYF,TGTGCCAGCAGCCCGACTAGTCTGGCGGATACGCAGTATTTT
-,many,TRBV14,TRBJ1-4,CASSQRLSTNEKLFF,TGTGCCAGCAGCCAACGACTGTCAACTAATGAAAAACTGTTTTTT
-,-,TRBV2,TRBJ2-1,CASSDSSVRLRSYNEQFF,TGTGCCAGCAGTGATAGTAGCGTCCGTCTGAGGTCCTACAATGAGCAGTTCTTC
-,-,TRBV20-1,TRBJ2-3,CSAERSSYTQYF,TGCAGTGCCGAGCGGAGCTCGTATACGCAGTATTTT
TRBD1,-,TRBV7-2,TRBJ2-7,CASSVVQPGQGRYEQYF,TGTGCCAGCAGCGTAGTCCAACCGGGACAGGGTCGCTACGAGCAGTACTTC
TRBD1,-,TRBV28,TRBJ2-1,CASSLSGQGNPGVYNEQFF,TGTGCCAGCAGTTTATCGGGACAGGGCAATCCGGGTGTATACAATGAGCAGTTCTTC
TRBD2,few,TRBV12-3/TRBV12-4,TRBJ2-3,CASSFLAGEADTQYF,TGTGCCAGCAGTTTCCTAGCGGGAGAGGCGGATACGCAGTATTTT
TRBD2,-,TRBV7-2,TRBJ2-2,CASSFFVSGGNTGELFF,TGTGCCAGCAGCTTCTTTGTTAGCGGGGGTAACACCGGGGAGCTGTTTTTT